This T cell receptor (beta chain) originates from a study of shared clonotypes between healthy human individuals. Study-wide points: Generally, naive subsets (rather than memory subsets) showed larger estimated richness. Roughly 5% of naive CD4 clonotypes were common to several donors.

The ends were cut back, 3 bases at V and 7 bases at J, with 10 bases in the middle. CDR1 and CDR2 from the germline V gene are SGHAT and FQNNGV. CDR3 length equals 13 residues. Data came from immunoSEQ multiplex PCR; TCRdb stores just in-frame clones and leaves some out. The table has hundreds of thousands of clones, about 74% seen once. On this clone: Its antigen is undetermined.

Sample: memory CD4+ T cells sorted from blood. Sample subset: CD45RA-negative fraction. The V gene is TRBV11-2, the J gene TRBJ1-5; D gene uncertain. The receptor was isolated from a woman in her 30s in good health. The CDR3 loop is CASSFEKLQPQHF. Written as DNA, the CDR3 is TGTGCCAGCAGCTTTGAGAAGCTACAGCCCCAGCATTTT. The variable domain in full, completed from reference TRBV11-2 and TRBJ1-5, reads EAGVAQSPRYKIIEKRQSVAFWCNPISGHATLYWYQQILGQGPKLLIQFQNNGVVDDSQLPKDRFSAERLKGVDSTLKIQPAKLEDSAVYLCASSFEKLQPQHFGDGTRLSIL.